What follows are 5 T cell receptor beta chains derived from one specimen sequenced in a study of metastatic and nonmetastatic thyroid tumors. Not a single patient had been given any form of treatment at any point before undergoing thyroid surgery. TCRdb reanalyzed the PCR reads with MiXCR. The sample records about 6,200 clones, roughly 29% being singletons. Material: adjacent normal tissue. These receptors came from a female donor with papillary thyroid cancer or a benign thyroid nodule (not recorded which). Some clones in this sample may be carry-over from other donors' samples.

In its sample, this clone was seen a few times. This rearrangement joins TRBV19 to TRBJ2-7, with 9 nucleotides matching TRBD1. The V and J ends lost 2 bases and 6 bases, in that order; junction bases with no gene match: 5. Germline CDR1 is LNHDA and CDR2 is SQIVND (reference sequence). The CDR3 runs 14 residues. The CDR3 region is CASSIWTGEIEQYF. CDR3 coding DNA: TGTGCCAGTAGTATATGGACAGGGGAGATCGAGCAGTACTTC.

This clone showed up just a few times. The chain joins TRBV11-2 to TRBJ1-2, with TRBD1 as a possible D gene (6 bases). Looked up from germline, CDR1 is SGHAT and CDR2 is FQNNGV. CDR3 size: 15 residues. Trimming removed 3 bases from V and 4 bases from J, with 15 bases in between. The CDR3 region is CASSLDSAPAYGYTF. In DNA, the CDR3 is TGTGCCAGCAGCTTGGACAGCGCTCCAGCCTATGGCTACACCTTC. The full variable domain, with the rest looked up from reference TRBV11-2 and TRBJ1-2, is EAGVAQSPRYKIIEKRQSVAFWCNPISGHATLYWYQQILGQGPKLLIQFQNNGVVDDSQLPKDRFSAERLKGVDSTLKIQPAKLEDSAVYLCASSLDSAPAYGYTFGSGTRLTVV.

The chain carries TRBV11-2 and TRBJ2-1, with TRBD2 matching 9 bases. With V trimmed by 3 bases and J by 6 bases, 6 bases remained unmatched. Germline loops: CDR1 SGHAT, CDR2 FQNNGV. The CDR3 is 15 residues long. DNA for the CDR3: TGTGCCAGCAGCTTTGTGGCGGGAGGGGGCAATGAGCAGTTCTTC. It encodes CASSFVAGGGNEQFF.

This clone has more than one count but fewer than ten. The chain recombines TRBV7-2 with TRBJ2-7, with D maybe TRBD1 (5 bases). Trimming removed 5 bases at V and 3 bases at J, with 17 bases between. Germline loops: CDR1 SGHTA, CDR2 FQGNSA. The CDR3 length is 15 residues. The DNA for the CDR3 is TGTGCCAGCAGCCCCTCTGGCGGACAAAGCTACGAGCAGTACTTC. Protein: CASSPSGGQSYEQYF.

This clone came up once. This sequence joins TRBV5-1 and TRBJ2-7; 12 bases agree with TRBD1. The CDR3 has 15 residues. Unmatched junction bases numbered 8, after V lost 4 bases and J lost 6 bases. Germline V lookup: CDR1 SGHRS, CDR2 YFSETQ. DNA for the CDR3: TGCGCCAGCAGCGGCCCGGGACAGGGGGCCTGCGAGCAGTACTTC. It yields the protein CASSGPGQGACEQYF. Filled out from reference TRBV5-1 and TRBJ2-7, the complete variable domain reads KAGVTQTPRYLIKTRGQQVTLSCSPISGHRSVSWYQQTPGQGLQFLFEYFSETQRNKGNFPGRFSGRQFSNSRSEMNVSTLELGDSALYLCASSGPGQGACEQYFGPGTRLTVT.